This entry is about one T cell receptor beta chain. Its antigen is currently unknown. These data belong to a study of T-cell memory formation after mild COVID-19. Across the whole study: TCR clusters were largely donor specific.

Study-wide results and caveats: The CD4+ clones that contracted clustered mainly within CM and EM, and the CD8+ clones concentrated in EMRA.

One entry per CDR3 protein, called by TCRdb with MiXCR from the 5' RACE reads. The sample consists of tens of thousands of distinct CDR3 sequences, approximately 15% of them appearing once. V lost 5 bases and J 4 bases, leaving 7 bases between the germline ends. The CDR3 covers 12 residues. The sequence came from an adult woman who had mild COVID-19 (a few samples of this study predate the infection). Cell type and time point are not known. This chain uses TRBV12-3 or TRBV12-4 with TRBJ2-3; no clear D gene. Material: PBMCs or a T cell subset sorted from them (not recorded which). CDR3: CASSVDADTQYF. In DNA, the CDR3 is TGTGCCAGCAGTGTCGACGCAGATACGCAGTATTTT.